The present entry profiles one TCR beta chain with its context. Its antigen remains undetermined. No clone much larger than this one lies a single base away; base qualities are absent. TCRbeta CDR3 regions were amplified from genomic DNA by means of the immunoSEQ Assay, a bias-controlled multiplex PCR. Turning to the authors' computational methods: Nucleated cell counts per sample were estimated from amplification of reference gene primers within the assay. Sequence reads were collapsed and filtered to measure the absolute abundance of every unique TCRbeta CDR3 rearrangement. For each sample, productive Simpson clonality was calculated as the square root of Simpson's diversity index over productive rearrangements. TCRdb took over this immuneACCESS table, retaining in-frame rearrangements with V and J assigned. Such tables are incomplete; in checked studies, under half of the missing clones stem from an unresolved V gene, and the remainder is unexplained. V and J calls plus clone size are reproduced from that table; the DNA served to infer D and trimming. The sample profile shows over 120,000 clones; around 73% of them were found once. Together, the top ten hold approximately 9% of the sample.

These data are taken from a study of blood T cell repertoires in COVID-19 (dated by TCRdb to the early 2020s). Study-wide context: Samples from collaborators originated in the United States, Italy and Spain and spanned both the acute and convalescent phases of COVID-19. The prospective study material was composed of cDNA or gDNA derived from T cells, B-cell-depleted T cells, or PBMCs. Deeply sampled blood TCRbeta repertoires from subjects exposed to, actively infected with, or recovered from COVID-19 were included in the dataset. The repertoires were released in a freely available public database intended as a resource for research on the immune response to SARS-CoV-2. Samples were obtained from the ongoing ImmuneRACE study (first 160 participants) and from about 1,300 subjects provided by 6 global collaborators. The sample metadata nearly always contained a de-identified subject ID, COVID-19 status, age in years and sex. Where available, HLA class I and class II types were taken from metadata supplied by the sample provider and were not determined by assay-based typing. Overall results and qualifications from the work: How much clinical and demographic metadata was included differed by source and by participant, and the metadata was provided uncurated.

Collaborating institutions collected whole blood in K2EDTA tubes following their own protocols. For TCRbeta analysis, collaborators shipped samples in one of three forms: frozen whole blood, isolated PBMCs, or DNA extracted from either of those sample types. The CDR3, from cysteine to phenylalanine, totals 13 residues. Only the CDR3 DNA is retained, 39 bases long and in frame from the first base. A distance of 9 bases separates the germline ends of V and J, which lose 4 bases and 2 bases respectively. In the germline V gene, CDR1 corresponds to MDHEN and CDR2 to SYDVKM. Sequencing was performed on peripheral blood. The rearranged chain carries TRBV28 and TRBJ2-7; the D gene assignment is ambiguous. The TCR was taken from a woman aged 45-59 years with active or convalescent COVID-19. The DNA is as follows: TGTGCCAGCAGTTATCCGGAGACCTACGAGCAGTACTTC. Its translation is CASSYPETYEQYF.